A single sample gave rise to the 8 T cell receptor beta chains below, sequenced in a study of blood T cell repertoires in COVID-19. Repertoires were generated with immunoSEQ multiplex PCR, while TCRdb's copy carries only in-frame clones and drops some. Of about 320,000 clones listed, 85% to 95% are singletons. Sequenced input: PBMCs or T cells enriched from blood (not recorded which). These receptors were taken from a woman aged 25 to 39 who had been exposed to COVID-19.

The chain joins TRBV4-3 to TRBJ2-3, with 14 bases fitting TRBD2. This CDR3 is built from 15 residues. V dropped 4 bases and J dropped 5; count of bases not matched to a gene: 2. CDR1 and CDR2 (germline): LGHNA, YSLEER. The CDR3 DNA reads TGCGCCAGCAGCCCGGGACTAGCGGGGGTAGATACGCAGTATTTT. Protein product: CASSPGLAGVDTQYF.

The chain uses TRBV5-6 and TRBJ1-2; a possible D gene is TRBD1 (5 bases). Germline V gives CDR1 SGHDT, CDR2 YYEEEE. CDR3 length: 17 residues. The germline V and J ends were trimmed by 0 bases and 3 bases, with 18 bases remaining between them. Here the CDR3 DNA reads TGTGCCAGCAGCTTGGGTGTTACCCGGGGGAGTCACTATGGCTACACCTTC. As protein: CASSLGVTRGSHYGYTF.

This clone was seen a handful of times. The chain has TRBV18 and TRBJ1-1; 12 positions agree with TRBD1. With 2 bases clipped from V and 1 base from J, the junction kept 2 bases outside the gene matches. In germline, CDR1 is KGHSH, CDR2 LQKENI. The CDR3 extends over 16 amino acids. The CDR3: CASSPGTGGANTEAFF. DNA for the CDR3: TGTGCCAGCTCACCAGGGACAGGGGGCGCGAACACTGAAGCTTTCTTT.

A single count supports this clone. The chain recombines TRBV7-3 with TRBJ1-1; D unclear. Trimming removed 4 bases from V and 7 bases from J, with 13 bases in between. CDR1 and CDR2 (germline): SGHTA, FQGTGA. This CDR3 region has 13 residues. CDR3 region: CASSSPGSGEAFF. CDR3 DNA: TGTGCCAGCAGCTCCCCGGGGTCCGGTGAAGCTTTCTTT.

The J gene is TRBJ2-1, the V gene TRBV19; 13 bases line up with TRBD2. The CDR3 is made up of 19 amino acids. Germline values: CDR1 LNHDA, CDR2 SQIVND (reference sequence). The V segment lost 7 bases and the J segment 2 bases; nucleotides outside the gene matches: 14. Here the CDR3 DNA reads TGTGCCAGTACCACCCCCCGCACTAGCGGGGGGGCCACCTACAATGAGCAGTTCTTC. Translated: CASTTPRTSGGATYNEQFF.

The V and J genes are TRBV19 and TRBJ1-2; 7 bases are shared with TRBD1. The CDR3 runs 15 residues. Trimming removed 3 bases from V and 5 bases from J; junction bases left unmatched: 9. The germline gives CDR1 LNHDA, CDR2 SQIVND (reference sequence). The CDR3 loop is CASSIGSGQNYGYTF. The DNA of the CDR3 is TGTGCCAGTAGTATTGGATCGGGACAGAATTATGGCTACACCTTC.

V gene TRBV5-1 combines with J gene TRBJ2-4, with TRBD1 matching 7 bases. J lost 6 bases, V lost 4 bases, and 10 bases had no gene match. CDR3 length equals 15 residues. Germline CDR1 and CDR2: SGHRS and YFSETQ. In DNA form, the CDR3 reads TGCGCCAGCAGCACCGAGACAGGGATGAGAAACATTCAGTACTTC. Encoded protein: CASSTETGMRNIQYF.

In DNA form, the CDR3 reads TGTGCCAGCAGCCAAGATTTTGGCGGGGGGAGGGATACGCAGTATTTT. Amino acid sequence: CASSQDFGGGRDTQYF. V is TRBV14 and J is TRBJ2-3, with 8 bases matching TRBD2. The V and J ends lost 0 bases and 6 bases, in that order; junction bases with no gene match: 8. The CDR3 is 16 residues long. Germline V lookup: CDR1 SGHDN, CDR2 FVKESK. Using reference TRBV14 and TRBJ2-3 for the parts outside the CDR3, the full variable domain is EAGVTQFPSHSVIEKGQTVTLRCDPISGHDNLYWYRRVMGKEIKFLLHFVKESKQDESGMPNNRFLAERTGGTYSTLKVQPAELEDSGVYFCASSQDFGGGRDTQYFGPGTRLTVL.